This T cell receptor beta chain was identified in a study of cytomegalovirus exposure and HLA in healthy donors. As regards this clone: The antigen is not known.

Clones were read by immunoSEQ multiplex PCR, and TCRdb kept only the in-frame ones, dropping some. Of over 100,000 clones in the sample, nearly 90% were seen once. Findings of the study overall: Cytomegalovirus status was reportedly diagnosed by the classifier with high specificity and sensitivity. In vitro, three CMV-associated chains proved specific for CMV antigens.

The J segment lost 6 bases and the V segment lost 4 bases, leaving 6 bases of the junction unmatched. This CDR3 region has 14 residues. The germline CDR1 and CDR2 sequences are SEHNR and FQNEAQ (reference sequence). The sequenced sample was PBMCs. The rearrangement uses TRBV7-9 and TRBJ1-5; TRBD1 matches at 7 bases. The sequence derives from a woman aged 18 to 35 in good health and CMV-seronegative. The CDR3, as DNA: TGTGCCAGCAGCTCAGCGACAGGGTCTCAGCCCCAGCATTTT. Protein sequence: CASSSATGSQPQHF.